What follows is one T cell receptor beta chain and its context. It lacks a known antigen. Base qualities are missing; no much larger clone stands one base away. This record belongs to a study of T cell repertoires in breast cancer (TCRdb year 2016). Study-wide context: The study profiled tumors, lymph nodes and peripheral blood lymphocytes from breast cancer patients, plus peripheral blood from healthy control donors. Most of the approximately 20 patient tumors analyzed for shared TCRs were ER+/PR+. The controls were nine healthy donors whose age range was similar to that of the patients. On average, sequencing produced around 500,000 sequences per sample, which came to approximately 9.4 reads per input cell. Because breast cancer has a low mutational burden and common mutations are rare, the study reasoned that TCRs shared between breast cancer patients would target shared antigens. After being minced and digested with Liberase and DNase, tumors and tumor-involved lymph nodes were passed through 70-um and 40-um filters. Tumor-free lymph nodes were processed without enzymatic digestion, and Ficoll was used to separate blood samples.

V gives up 7 bases and J gives up 0 bases, and the segment between their germline ends measures 15 bases. The cysteine opens and the phenylalanine closes a CDR3 of 15 amino acids. The retained sequence is limited to the CDR3, 45 bases, with the frame set at the first base. Reading the germline V gene gives CDR1 MNHEY and CDR2 SVGEGT. Libraries were constructed by emulsion pairing. Unpaired genes were suppressed by a second nested PCR containing blocking oligos, after which a third nested PCR added Illumina adaptors and barcodes. Each emulsion RT-PCR master mix held roughly 5,000-280,000 T cells and included C-region, Stepout and V-region primers. Emulsions were generated with the Micellula Emulsion and Purification Kit, and RT-PCR used Qiagen OneStep RT-PCR reagents. Pooled libraries were sequenced with paired-end 2 x 250 reads on an Illumina MiSeq. In the paper's pipeline: In Galaxy, read pairs were joined and then clipped at the engineered overlap into separate alpha and beta files, and any unclipped reads were discarded. Alpha-beta pairs were assigned using CompleteTCR, a MiTCR-based pipeline in which chains sharing read cluster identifiers are linked by an R script. TCR sequences observed only once, about 1-3%, were removed as potential sequencing errors. TCRdb ran its own pipeline on the public reads, namely fastp trimming at Q25 and MiXCR clone calling, and kept in-frame beta chains. Identical CDR3 proteins give one entry, which carries the most common genes and DNA. None of the V and J calls come from the authors' own analysis; TCRdb made them. This sample has roughly 39,000 distinct CDR3 sequences in its table, and about 50% of those were observed once. The top ten clones comprise around 60% of the sample.

General conclusions and limits of the study: Compared with tumor-free nodes, tumor-involved sentinel lymph nodes shared about fourfold more TCRs with matched tumor repertoires (approximately 7.4% versus 2%). Emulsion RT-PCR was considered qualitative rather than quantitative, because transcript abundance and primer differences skewed the recovery of clones. Discarding singleton TCRs and sampling only part of each tumor may have missed genuine antitumor clones. TRBV7 predominated among the shared TCRs, which could possibly reflect tumor recognition or a mispriming bias from eight TRBV7 primers. About 20 TCR pairs were shared across seven or more patient tumors and were rarely found in control blood, which suggests possible tumor specificity. Shared TCRs were encoded by various nucleotide sequences, which suggests selection and expansion based on antigen.

Paired alpha-beta TCRs of CD8+ T cells were analyzed using an expanded emulsion RT-PCR method with primers for all TCR V genes. Before emulsion RT-PCR, CD8+ T cells were isolated using a CD8 positive selection kit and then incubated overnight in around 9.7 IU/mL IL-2. Source material: CD8+ T cells. The V and J genes are TRBV6-2 or TRBV6-3 and TRBJ1-1, and the D gene may be TRBD1, 5 bases matching. The receptor comes from a pool of human donors with breast cancer or a healthy control (not recorded which). The CDR3 protein is CASTPGLVLNTEAFF. The bases are TGTGCCAGCACCCCGGGACTTGTACTGAACACTGAAGCTTTCTTT.